The 10 T cell receptor beta chains below all came from one sample that was sequenced in a study of blood T cells in healthy people across ages. The authors ran a second PCR of about 7 to 11 cycles using a sample-barcoded 5' primer and a J-beta primer mix. In TCRdb, the 5' RACE reads were re-called with MiXCR into one record per CDR3 protein. In the table there are hundreds of thousands of distinct CDR3 sequences, 21% of which are singletons. What was sequenced was blood. Every receptor here comes from a man between 65 and 79 years old in good health.

This chain uses TRBV12-3 or TRBV12-4 with TRBJ2-2, with D possibly TRBD2 on 6 matching bases. CDR3 length: 16 amino acids. V lost 5 bases, J lost 0 bases, and 13 bases lay in between. The CDR3 DNA follows: TGTGCCAGCAGTCCCCTTAGGAGGGCGAACACCGGGGAGCTGTTTTTT. This encodes CASSPLRRANTGELFF.

This clonotype was found many times. The CDR3 reads CSASLSGSGNEQFF. CDR3 DNA sequence: TGCAGTGCTAGTTTAAGCGGGAGCGGTAATGAGCAGTTCTTC. This chain links TRBV20-1 with TRBJ2-1; 8 bases are shared with TRBD2. CDR1 is DFQATT, CDR2 SNEGSKA, per germline (reference sequence). The CDR3 is 14 residues long. Trimming took 3 bases from V and 7 from J; bases not matched to a gene: 8.

The chain has TRBV6-2 or TRBV6-3 and TRBJ2-2; D ambiguous. The germline gives CDR1 MNHEY, CDR2 SVGEGT. V was cut by 0 bases and J by 7 bases, with 6 bases left in between. This CDR3 is built from 13 residues. CDR3 bases: TGTGCCAGCAGTTACTCGAACGACGGGGAGCTGTTTTTT. Translation gives CASSYSNDGELFF.

This clonotype was observed many times. The rearrangement links TRBV4-3 to TRBJ2-5; no definite D call. The CDR3 loop spans 14 amino acids. Per the germline V gene, CDR1 is LGHNA and CDR2 is YSLEER. V gave up 0 bases and J gave up 11 bases, with 16 bases separating them. CDR3 bases: TGCGCCAGCAGCCAAGATGGTAGGTCATCCGGGCAGTACTTC. The encoded protein is CASSQDGRSSGQYF.

This clonotype was seen at least ten times. The chain carries TRBV18 and TRBJ1-5; D is possibly TRBD1 (6 bases). This CDR3 has 13 amino acids. Deletions cut 6 bases from V and 6 bases from J, with 12 bases between. Germline V lookup: CDR1 KGHSH, CDR2 LQKENI. CDR3 in amino acids: CASSSTGSQPQHF. CDR3 bases: TGTGCCAGCTCCAGTACAGGGTCTCAGCCCCAGCATTTT.

This chain joins TRBV7-9 and TRBJ2-1; perhaps TRBD2 as D (5 bases). The CDR3 totals 17 residues. Deletions cut 3 bases from V and 3 bases from J, with 18 bases between. The germline CDR1 and CDR2 sequences are SEHNR and FQNEAQ (reference sequence). CDR3 DNA: TGTGCCAGCAGCTTTTACTTTGGGAGCCCTAACTACAATGAGCAGTTCTTC. Protein: CASSFYFGSPNYNEQFF.

The chain links TRBV15 to TRBJ1-4, with D hard to call. Germline V lookup: CDR1 LNHNV, CDR2 YYDKDF (reference sequence). Trimming removed 0 bases at V and 3 bases at J, with 11 bases between. CDR3 size: 16 residues. The CDR3 loop reads CATSRDFGRSNEKLFF. The DNA of the CDR3 is TGTGCCACCAGCAGAGATTTTGGCAGGTCTAATGAAAAACTGTTTTTT.

V usage is TRBV5-1 and J usage is TRBJ2-7; 9 nucleotides match TRBD1. This CDR3 comprises 16 residues. The germline CDR1 and CDR2 sequences are SGHRS and YFSETQ. J was trimmed by 9 bases and V by 4 bases; bases with no gene match: 17. CDR3 coding DNA: TGCGCCAGCAGCCTGGGAACCGGGACAGGGTATGAGGGGCAGTACTTC. Translation: CASSLGTGTGYEGQYF. Together with reference TRBV5-1 and TRBJ2-7, the CDR3 gives the full variable domain: KAGVTQTPRYLIKTRGQQVTLSCSPISGHRSVSWYQQTPGQGLQFLFEYFSETQRNKGNFPGRFSGRQFSNSRSEMNVSTLELGDSALYLCASSLGTGTGYEGQYFGPGTRLTVT.

Concerning this clonotype: A clone one base away is much larger, so this may be a read error. The V gene is TRBV7-3, the J gene TRBJ1-2; D call uncertain. Trimming removed 2 bases at V and 4 bases at J, with 8 bases between. The CDR3 length is 13 residues. CDR1 is SGHTA, CDR2 FQGTGA, per germline. In DNA, the CDR3 is TGTGCCAGCAGCTTAGTAGGGAGCTATGGCTACACCTTC. It translates to CASSLVGSYGYTF.

The chain joins TRBV15 to TRBJ2-1; no reliable D call. V shed 0 bases and J shed 0 bases, with 6 bases lying between them. The CDR3 length is 15 residues. CDR1 is LNHNV, CDR2 YYDKDF, per germline (reference sequence). The CDR3 sequence is CATSRDTLSYNEQFF. The CDR3 coding sequence is TGTGCCACCAGCAGAGACACCCTCTCCTACAATGAGCAGTTCTTC.